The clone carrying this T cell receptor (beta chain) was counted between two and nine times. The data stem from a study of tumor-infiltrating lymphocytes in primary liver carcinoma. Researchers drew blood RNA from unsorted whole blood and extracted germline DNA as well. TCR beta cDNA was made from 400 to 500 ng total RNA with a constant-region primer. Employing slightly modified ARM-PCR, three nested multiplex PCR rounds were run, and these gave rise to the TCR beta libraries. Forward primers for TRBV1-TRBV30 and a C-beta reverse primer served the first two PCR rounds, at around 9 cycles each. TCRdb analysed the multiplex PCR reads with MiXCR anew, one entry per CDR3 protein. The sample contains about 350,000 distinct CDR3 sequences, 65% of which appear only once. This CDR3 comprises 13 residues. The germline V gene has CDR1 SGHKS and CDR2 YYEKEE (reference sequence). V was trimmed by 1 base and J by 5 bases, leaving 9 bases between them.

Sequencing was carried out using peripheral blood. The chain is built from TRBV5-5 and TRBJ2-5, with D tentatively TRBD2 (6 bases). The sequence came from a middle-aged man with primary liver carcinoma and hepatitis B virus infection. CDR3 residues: CASSLSLAETQYF. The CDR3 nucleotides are TGTGCCAGCAGCTTGAGTCTAGCGGAGACCCAGTACTTC.